This T cell receptor beta chain is from a study of OX40 agonist ivuxolimab in advanced cancers. Study-level findings and limits: Among the lowest peripheral clonal expansion occurred in 0.1-3.0 mg/kg partial responders. On average, CD8+ T cells had more expanded clones than CD4+.

Using immunoSEQ multiplex PCR, the repertoire was profiled, and TCRdb retains in-frame clones only, with some absent. Of about 98,000 clones listed, 90% to 95% were seen once; the top ten hold around 0.25%. This clone was found once. Its specificity is not known. The sequence came from an adult with an advanced solid tumor such as melanoma, head and neck, liver or kidney cancer. Sequenced material: CD4+ or CD8+ T cells sorted from blood, taken in a trial of the OX40 agonist ivuxolimab.

The CDR3 spells CASSFSRLLNQPQHF. CDR3 in DNA: TGTGCCAGCAGTTTCTCTAGGCTACTCAATCAGCCCCAGCATTTT. The chain recombines TRBV27 with TRBJ1-5; D is unclear. The CDR3 is 15 residues long. The germline gives CDR1 MNHEY, CDR2 SMNVEV (reference sequence). Trimming left V 3 bases short and J 3 bases short, with 12 bases between.